The 14 T cell receptor beta chains below were found in one sample sequenced in a study of radiotherapy plus CTLA-4 blockade in lung cancer. The method was immunoSEQ multiplex PCR; TCRdb's version includes in-frame clones alone and lacks a portion of them. The sample comprises some 77,000 clones, 70% to 90% of which are singletons, and approximately 2.2% rests with the top ten. The sequencing here drew on peripheral blood, taken from a patient treated with radiotherapy plus ipilimumab. These receptors all come from a human donor with non-small cell lung cancer who had a partial response to radiotherapy plus ipilimumab.

The chain employs TRBV11-2 and TRBJ2-1; 8 nucleotides agree with TRBD2. Germline CDR1 and CDR2: SGHAT and FQNNGV. The CDR3 runs to 17 residues. V lost 1 base, J lost 8 bases, and 13 bases stayed unmatched. CDR3 residues: CASSLAARGTSFHEQFF. DNA for the CDR3: TGTGCCAGCAGCTTAGCCGCACGAGGGACTAGTTTCCATGAGCAGTTCTTC.

The chain links TRBV7-9 to TRBJ2-2; 15 nucleotides agree with TRBD2. Germline V gives CDR1 SEHNR, CDR2 FQNEAQ (reference sequence). The CDR3 is 19 residues long. V lost 4 bases to trimming and J lost 1 base; unmatched junction nucleotides: 7. CDR3 loop: CASSSPGLAGGRNTGELFF. As DNA, the CDR3 is TGTGCCAGCAGCTCCCCGGGACTAGCGGGAGGAAGGAACACCGGGGAGCTGTTTTTT.

The V gene is TRBV28, the J gene TRBJ1-4, with 7 bases matching TRBD1. Per germline, CDR1 MDHEN and CDR2 SYDVKM. The CDR3 is 14 amino acids. J was trimmed by 6 bases and V by 3 bases; bases with no gene match: 4. Here the CDR3 DNA reads TGTGCCAGCAGTTTCCCAGGGGGAGATGAAAAACTGTTTTTT. Amino acids: CASSFPGGDEKLFF.

The rearrangement uses TRBV6-4 and TRBJ2-2, with a possible D match to TRBD1 (5 bases). With 4 bases removed from V and 9 bases from J, the gap between germline ends came to 12 bases. The CDR3 length is 13 residues. CDR1 MRHNA and CDR2 SNTAGT come from the germline V gene. CDR3 nucleotide sequence: TGTGCCAGCAGTGTCGTATTGGACAGGGAGCTGTTTTTT. Translating it yields CASSVVLDRELFF.

This chain connects TRBV18 to TRBJ1-1; weak D call: TRBD1 (5 bases). Germline CDR1 KGHSH, CDR2 LQKENI. CDR3 length: 14 residues. V was shortened by 6 bases and J by 3 bases, with 14 bases between the two germline ends. The CDR3 DNA is TGTGCCAGCTCCCCGGCGGGGCAGGACACTGAAGCTTTCTTT. Amino acid sequence: CASSPAGQDTEAFF.

This clone was picked up a small number of times. V gene TRBV18 combines with J gene TRBJ2-1; D gene unclear. The germline V gene has CDR1 KGHSH and CDR2 LQKENI. The CDR3 has 14 residues. V shed 0 bases and J shed 3 bases, with 6 bases lying between them. CDR3 region: CASSPPTGYNEQFF. The CDR3 DNA sequence: TGTGCCAGCTCACCACCGACTGGCTACAATGAGCAGTTCTTC.

The gene calls are TRBV15 and TRBJ2-3; D may be TRBD1 (5 bases). The germline gives CDR1 LNHNV, CDR2 YYDKDF (reference sequence). V was pared by 5 bases and J by 2 bases, with 14 bases between. There are 15 residues in the CDR3. In nucleotides, the CDR3 is TGTGCCACCAGCCCTCGACAGATTATCACAGATACGCAGTATTTT. This codes for CATSPRQIITDTQYF.

The rearrangement links TRBV5-1 to TRBJ1-1; tentatively, D is TRBD1 (5 bases). The CDR3 consists of 17 residues. Germline CDR1 is SGHRS and CDR2 is YFSETQ. Deletions cut 3 bases from V and 4 bases from J, with 22 bases between. Here the CDR3 reads CASSWGGLRTVSTEAFF. The CDR3 nucleotides read TGCGCCAGCAGCTGGGGGGGGTTACGAACAGTTAGCACTGAAGCTTTCTTT.

The V gene is TRBV27, the J gene TRBJ1-5; tentative D call: TRBD1 (6 bases). This CDR3 has 15 amino acids. Germline CDR1 reads MNHEY; CDR2 reads SMNVEV (reference sequence). Trimming shortened V by 3 bases and J by 3 bases, and 12 bases separated the two germline ends. The DNA of the CDR3 is TGTGCCAGCAGTTTCCTCGACAGGCTCAATCAGCCCCAGCATTTT. Protein sequence: CASSFLDRLNQPQHF.

This rearrangement joins TRBV9 to TRBJ2-1, with D perhaps matching TRBD1 (5 bases). Germline loops: CDR1 SGDLS, CDR2 YYNGEE. The CDR3 is made up of 17 amino acids. Trimming left V 0 bases short and J 0 bases short, with 13 bases between. The CDR3 spells CASSVEVRARSYNEQFF. The CDR3 bases are TGTGCCAGCAGCGTAGAAGTCAGGGCGCGCTCCTACAATGAGCAGTTCTTC.

The chain employs TRBV4-3 and TRBJ2-1; 9 bases align to TRBD2. This CDR3 is 15 amino acids long. Trimming cost V 1 base and J 9 bases; bases outside gene matches: 7. CDR1 LGHNA and CDR2 YSLEER come from the germline V gene. The chain's CDR3 is CASSQGGLAYGEQFF. The CDR3 nucleotides are TGCGCCAGCAGCCAAGGAGGACTAGCGTATGGTGAGCAGTTCTTC.

The table lists this clone with a count of one. The chain has TRBV5-5 and TRBJ2-7; 8 nucleotides line up with TRBD2. CDR3 length equals 14 residues. Trimming cost V 4 bases and J 3 bases; bases outside gene matches: 6. Germline-derived CDR1 and CDR2 are SGHKS and YYEKEE (reference sequence). CDR3 coding DNA: TGTGCCAGCAGCAAGATAAGCGGGAGCTACGAGCAGTACGTC. It is translated as CASSKISGSYEQYV.

The rearrangement uses TRBV7-2 and TRBJ1-2; D unclear. Germline loops: CDR1 SGHTA, CDR2 FQGNSA. The CDR3 consists of 15 residues. V shed 2 bases and J shed 0 bases, with 10 bases lying between them. The CDR3 region is CASSLSLGANYGYTF. CDR3 DNA: TGTGCCAGCAGCTTATCACTGGGAGCTAACTATGGCTACACCTTC.

This chain connects TRBV27 to TRBJ2-3; TRBD2 aligns across 8 bases. The CDR3 runs to 16 residues. Losses at the gene ends were 7 bases for V and 4 bases for J; bases not matched to a gene: 13. The V gene's germline CDR1 is MNHEY and CDR2 SMNVEV (reference sequence). CDR3 sequence (DNA): TGTGCCAGCAATATCGGGAACGGGAGGGCCTCAGATACGCAGTATTTT. Translated, it gives CASNIGNGRASDTQYF.